The 12 T cell receptor beta chains presented below share a single source sample, sequenced in a study of cytomegalovirus exposure and HLA in healthy donors. It was with 60 Vbeta and 13 Jbeta primers that the PCR ran. TCRdb's copy holds only in-frame clones and misses some; the assay was immunoSEQ multiplex PCR. The table includes more than 90,000 clones, roughly two thirds detected once. Specimen: PBMCs. All receptors come from a woman younger than 45 in good health and CMV-seronegative.

The V gene is TRBV25-1, the J gene TRBJ2-3, with 8 bases aligning to TRBD2. Trimming took 4 bases from V and 4 from J; bases not matched to a gene: 10. Germline CDR1 MGHDK, CDR2 SYGVNS. There are 16 residues in the CDR3. The CDR3 reads CASSGRAGGEADTQYF. In DNA, the CDR3 is TGTGCCAGCAGTGGCCGGGCCGGGGGGGAGGCAGATACGCAGTATTTT.

The count of this clone is one. The chain combines TRBV5-1 with TRBJ1-3; D is possibly TRBD1 (6 bases). The length of the CDR3 is 16 residues. Germline CDR1 and CDR2: SGHRS and YFSETQ. V was pared by 0 bases and J by 0 bases, with 10 bases between. The CDR3 spells CASSLDRQDSGNTIYF. Here the CDR3 DNA reads TGCGCCAGCAGCTTGGACCGACAGGACTCTGGAAACACCATATATTTT.

The chain combines TRBV7-9 with TRBJ2-5, with 10 bases matching TRBD1. Germline V lookup: CDR1 SEHNR, CDR2 FQNEAQ (reference sequence). CDR3 size: 18 residues. Trimming removed 3 bases from V and 1 base from J; junction bases left unmatched: 11. CDR3 DNA: TGTGCCAGCAGCTTCCCAGGGTGGGACAGGGGTTTCCAAGAGACCCAGTACTTC. Its protein is CASSFPGWDRGFQETQYF.

The CDR3 spells CASKFIGRGIESMSTEAFF. DNA of the CDR3: TGTGCCAGCAAATTTATCGGCAGGGGTATTGAATCGATGAGCACTGAAGCTTTCTTT. V and J are TRBV27 and TRBJ1-1; weak D call: TRBD1 (6 bases). The CDR3 consists of 19 residues. Germline loops: CDR1 MNHEY, CDR2 SMNVEV (reference sequence). V was clipped by 7 bases and J by 4 bases, with 31 bases between them.

This rearrangement joins TRBV28 to TRBJ1-1; TRBD1 might be the D (5 bases). This CDR3 is 14 amino acids long. Germline V gene data show CDR1 as MDHEN and CDR2 as SYDVKM. The germline V and J ends were trimmed by 1 base and 6 bases, with 12 bases remaining between them. The CDR3 sequence: CASSLSGGRAEAFF. CDR3 in DNA: TGTGCCAGCAGTTTATCGGGGGGACGGGCTGAAGCTTTCTTT.

V and J are TRBV7-9 and TRBJ2-6; D gene ambiguous. Between the trimmed V and J ends, which lost 1 base and 2 bases, there was a span of 6 bases. In germline, CDR1 is SEHNR, CDR2 FQNEAQ (reference sequence). This CDR3 is 15 amino acids long. The DNA of the CDR3 is TGTGCCAGCAGCTTAGTCCTACCTGGGGCCAACGTCCTGACTTTC. Translated: CASSLVLPGANVLTF. The full variable domain, its missing parts supplied by reference TRBV7-9 and TRBJ2-6, is DTGVSQNPRHKITKRGQNVTFRCDPISEHNRLYWYRQTLGQGPEFLTYFQNEAQLEKSRLLSDRFSAERPKGSFSTLEIQRTEQGDSAMYLCASSLVLPGANVLTFGAGSRLTVL.

This clone was seen more than once but under ten times. The V call is TRBV4-1, the J call TRBJ2-7; D uncertain. Germline loops: CDR1 MGHRA, CDR2 YSYEKL. V shed 4 bases and J shed 0 bases, with 13 bases lying between them. The CDR3 covers 15 residues. CDR3 DNA: TGCGCCAGCAGCCCGAGACTTGGAGCCTCCTACGAGCAGTACTTC. Amino acid sequence: CASSPRLGASYEQYF.

As to this clone: In the same sample, other DNA sequences code for this CDR3. The J gene is TRBJ2-7, the V gene TRBV28; a weak D match, TRBD1 (5 bases). The CDR3 length is 13 residues. V shed 3 bases and J shed 3 bases, with 9 bases lying between them. Germline CDR1 MDHEN, CDR2 SYDVKM. CDR3 sequence (DNA): TGTGCCAGCAGTTTGGGGCAGAACTACGAGCAGTACTTC. Translated: CASSLGQNYEQYF. Together with reference TRBV28 and TRBJ2-7, the CDR3 gives the full variable domain: DVKVTQSSRYLVKRTGEKVFLECVQDMDHENMFWYRQDPGLGLRLIYFSYDVKMKEKGDIPEGYSVSREKKERFSLILESASTNQTSMYLCASSLGQNYEQYFGPGTRLTVT.

This sequence joins TRBV9 and TRBJ2-2, with TRBD1 matching over 8 bases. The CDR3 loop spans 16 amino acids. The V and J ends lost 0 bases and 5 bases, in that order; junction bases with no gene match: 6. The germline gives CDR1 SGDLS, CDR2 YYNGEE. Here the CDR3 reads CASSVGGTGGTGELFF. The CDR3 DNA reads TGTGCCAGCAGCGTAGGGGGGACAGGTGGGACCGGGGAGCTGTTTTTT.

The rearrangement uses TRBV27 and TRBJ2-1, with 12 bases that match TRBD2. Germline V lookup: CDR1 MNHEY, CDR2 SMNVEV (reference sequence). Trimming took 7 bases from V and 7 from J; bases not matched to a gene: 5. The CDR3 length is 14 residues. The CDR3 is CASTGLAGTNEQFF. CDR3 DNA sequence: TGTGCCAGCACGGGACTAGCGGGTACTAATGAGCAGTTCTTC.

This clone was seen only once. The rearrangement links TRBV9 to TRBJ2-5, with 11 positions matching TRBD1. The trim removed 4 bases at V and 4 bases at J, leaving 6 bases unmatched. The CDR3 is made up of 15 amino acids. Germline V gene data show CDR1 as SGDLS and CDR2 as YYNGEE. The CDR3 protein is CASSPAGTGGETQYF. Here the CDR3 DNA reads TGTGCCAGCAGCCCTGCCGGGACAGGGGGAGAGACCCAGTACTTC.

The V gene is TRBV13, the J gene TRBJ2-7; perhaps TRBD1 as D (7 bases). This CDR3 is built from 13 residues. V lost 3 bases and J lost 3, with 9 bases in between. Germline CDR1 is PRHDT and CDR2 is FYEKMQ (reference sequence). CDR3 bases: TGTGCCAGCAGCTTGCGGGACAGCTACGAGCAGTACTTC. Translating it yields CASSLRDSYEQYF.